This TCR beta chain appears in the sequencing data of a study of blood T cell repertoires in COVID-19. About the study: The United States, Italy and Spain were the sources of the acute and convalescent COVID-19 samples. T cells, B-cell-depleted T cells, or PBMCs supplied cDNA or gDNA.

Germline CDR1 is KGHDR and CDR2 is SFDVKD. The V end was cut by 5 bases, the J end by 2 bases, with 16 bases between. The CDR3 extends over 16 amino acids. This table comes from immunoSEQ multiplex PCR, and its TCRdb copy is limited to in-frame clones, with some not included. The table lists fewer than 10,000 clones, approximately 86% of them singletons. The chain joins TRBV24-1 to TRBJ2-3; D possibly corresponds to TRBD1 (5 bases). This TCR came from a human donor with active COVID-19. The donor label of this sample is uncertain. Specimen: peripheral blood. The CDR3 protein is CATSARTRRNTDTQYF. DNA of the CDR3: TGTGCCACCAGTGCCCGGACACGGAGAAACACAGATACGCAGTATTTT.